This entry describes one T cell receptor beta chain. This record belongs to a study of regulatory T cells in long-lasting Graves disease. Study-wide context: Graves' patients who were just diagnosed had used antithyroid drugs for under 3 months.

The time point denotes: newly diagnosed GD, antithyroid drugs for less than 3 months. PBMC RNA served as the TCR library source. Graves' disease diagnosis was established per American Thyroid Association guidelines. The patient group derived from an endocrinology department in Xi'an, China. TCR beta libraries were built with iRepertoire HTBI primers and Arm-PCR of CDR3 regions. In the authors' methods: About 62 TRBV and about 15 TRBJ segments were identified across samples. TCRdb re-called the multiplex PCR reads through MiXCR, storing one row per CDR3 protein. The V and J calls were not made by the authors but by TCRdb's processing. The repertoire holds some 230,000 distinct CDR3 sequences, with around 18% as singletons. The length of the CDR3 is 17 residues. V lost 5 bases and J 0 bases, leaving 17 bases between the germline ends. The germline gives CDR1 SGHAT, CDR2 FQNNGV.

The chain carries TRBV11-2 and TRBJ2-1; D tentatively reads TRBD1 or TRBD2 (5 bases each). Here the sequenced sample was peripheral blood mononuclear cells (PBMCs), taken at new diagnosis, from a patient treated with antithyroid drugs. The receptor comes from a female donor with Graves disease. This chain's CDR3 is CASSLTRDALSYNEQFF. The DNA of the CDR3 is TGTGCCAGCAGCCTGACACGGGACGCACTCTCCTACAATGAGCAGTTCTTC.